A selection of T cell receptor beta chains follows, all from one sample in a study of blood T cell repertoires in COVID-19. Clones were sequenced by immunoSEQ multiplex PCR, and TCRdb holds only the in-frame ones, with some missing. The table includes around 340,000 clones, roughly 90% detected once. Sequencing was performed on peripheral blood. Receptors originate from an older woman with COVID-19, enrolled during active disease. The CDR3 runs from the conserved cysteine through the conserved F or W. Fields, in order: clone size, J gene, D gene, CDR3 length, V gene, CDR3 protein, CDR3 DNA. A D gene is named only where the DNA matches it firmly. The listing skips clone size in some rows; elsewhere it reads once, few, many or a size class.

>.|TRBJ1-6|TRBD1|14|TRBV9
CASSLGTVNSPLHF
TGTGCCAGCAGCCTCGGGACAGTCAATTCACCCCTCCACTTT
>.|TRBJ1-4|TRBD1|15|TRBV3-1/TRBV3-2
CASSSAGTGNEKLFF
TGTGCCAGCAGCTCAGCCGGGACAGGGAATGAAAAACTGTTTTTT
>once|TRBJ1-3|.|17|TRBV5-6
CASSLALGGGSGNTIYF
TGTGCCAGCAGCTTGGCCTTAGGCGGAGGCTCTGGAAACACCATATATTTT
>.|TRBJ2-1|.|15|TRBV2
CASNLQGNSYNEQFF
TGTGCCAGCAATTTACAGGGTAACTCCTACAATGAGCAGTTCTTC
>.|TRBJ1-5|TRBD1|19|TRBV5-5
CASSSDLRDRGQSNQPQHF
TGTGCCAGCAGCAGCGACCTCCGGGACAGAGGCCAAAGCAATCAGCCCCAGCATTTT
>many|TRBJ1-1|.|17|TRBV3-1/TRBV3-2
CASSQGTWGPLPTEAFF
TGTGCCAGCAGCCAAGGGACCTGGGGGCCGTTACCCACTGAAGCTTTCTTT
>.|TRBJ1-5|.|17|TRBV6-2/TRBV6-3
CASSFPPTGNYNQPQHF
TGTGCCAGCAGTTTTCCTCCGACAGGAAACTACAATCAGCCCCAGCATTTT
>.|TRBJ2-6|.|16|TRBV29-1
CSVEVRSPSGANVLTF
TGCAGCGTTGAAGTCAGATCCCCCTCTGGGGCCAACGTCCTGACTTTC
>.|TRBJ1-5|TRBD1|16|TRBV4-2
CASSQEQGGARWPQHF
TGTGCCAGCAGCCAAGAACAAGGGGGCGCGAGGTGGCCCCAGCATTTT
>.|TRBJ1-5|TRBD1|17|TRBV24-1
CATSDSQGAMSNQPQHF
TGTGCCACCAGTGATTCACAGGGGGCGATGAGCAATCAGCCCCAGCATTTT
>few|TRBJ1-4|.|15|TRBV28
CASSQPQGRGEKLFF
TGTGCCAGCAGCCAACCCCAGGGGCGGGGGGAAAAACTGTTTTTT
>.|TRBJ1-2|TRBD1|16|TRBV7-6
CASSQTGGKSNYGYTF
TGTGCCAGCAGCCAGACAGGGGGGAAAAGCAACTATGGCTACACCTTC
>.|TRBJ1-2|.|14|TRBV5-1
CASSLEAGNYGYTF
TGCGCCAGCAGCTTGGAAGCAGGAAACTATGGCTACACCTTC
>.|TRBJ1-5|.|13|TRBV7-9
CASSEGEIGSQHF
TGTGCCAGCAGCGAGGGGGAAATAGGGTCCCAGCATTTT
>.|TRBJ2-7|.|15|TRBV7-2
CASSLATGPFYEQYF
TGTGCCAGCAGCTTAGCCACAGGCCCCTTCTACGAGCAGTACTTC
>.|TRBJ1-2|.|11|TRBV28
CASGQNYGYTF
TGTGCCAGCGGACAGAACTATGGCTACACCTTC
>.|TRBJ1-2|TRBD1|14|TRBV27
CASSTRQGNYGYTF
TGTGCCAGCAGTACCAGACAGGGGAACTATGGCTACACCTTC
>.|TRBJ2-2|.|16|TRBV2
CASSGGPGVDTGELFF
TGTGCCAGCAGTGGCGGCCCGGGGGTTGACACCGGGGAGCTGTTTTTT
>.|TRBJ2-1|TRBD2|15|TRBV7-3
CASSLTPASGVRVFF
TGTGCCAGCAGCTTAACCCCGGCTAGCGGGGTACGAGTGTTCTTC
>.|TRBJ2-5|.|14|TRBV5-1
CASSFGQGQETQYF
TGCGCCAGCAGCTTTGGGCAGGGCCAAGAGACCCAGTACTTC
>.|TRBJ1-4|TRBD1|15|TRBV19
CASSTRTGFNEKLFF
TGTGCCAGTAGTACCCGGACAGGGTTTAATGAAAAACTGTTTTTT
>few|TRBJ2-3|.|12|TRBV18
CASSPGPDTQYF
TGTGCCAGCTCACCAGGCCCAGATACGCAGTATTTT
>.|TRBJ1-2|.|15|TRBV5-1
CASSPGQGQTLRYTF
TGCGCCAGCAGCCCCGGGCAGGGTCAGACCTTGCGCTACACCTTC
>.|TRBJ2-7|TRBD2|12|TRBV11-2
CASSSPGREQYF
TGTGCCAGCAGCTCGCCCGGGAGGGAGCAGTACTTC
>.|TRBJ2-6|.|17|TRBV5-5
CASSLGGRIAGANVLTF
TGTGCCAGCAGCTTGGGAGGGCGGATTGCAGGGGCCAACGTCCTGACTTTC
>.|TRBJ1-6|TRBD1|14|TRBV18
CASSPQGADSPLHF
TGTGCCAGCTCACCACAGGGGGCCGATTCACCCCTCCACTTT
>once|TRBJ1-4|TRBD1|16|TRBV25-1
CASTDPGDRGRGKLFF
TGTGCCAGCACCGATCCTGGGGACAGGGGGCGGGGAAAACTGTTTTTT